Detailed here is one T cell receptor beta chain. What it binds is not known. Running of the v3.0 immunoSEQ assay took place at survey level. Libraries were prepared by immunoSEQ multiplex PCR; TCRdb keeps only in-frame clonotypes and omits some of them. The sample holds tens of thousands of clones, 70% to 80% seen once. These data are taken from a study of long-term antiretroviral therapy in people with HIV. Study observations and caveats: Information pertaining to ART adherence, viral resistance or therapeutic modifications was not obtained. Whichever time point was examined, clones expanded before ART dominated the repertoire.

Samples held roughly 0.95-11 million cryopreserved PBMC, and DNA extraction followed. Deletions cut 2 bases from V and 4 bases from J, with 16 bases between. The CDR3 totals 16 residues. CDR1 and CDR2 from the germline V gene are MNHNS and SASEGT. The sample here was unsorted PBMCs, taken 1.9 years after starting antiretroviral therapy. The chain recombines TRBV6-1 with TRBJ2-3; D call uncertain. The TCR comes from a man in his late teens or twenties with HIV. The CDR3: CASSETPYVESDTQYF. The DNA of the CDR3 is TGTGCCAGCAGTGAAACTCCATACGTTGAGTCAGATACGCAGTATTTT.